This T cell receptor beta chain was found in a study of CD8 T cells in Susac syndrome. While CD8+ and CD4+ T cells were isolated negatively, TEMRA cells were enriched by FACS. Whole-study findings and limits: In total CD8+ repertoires, around 17 Susac-specific public clones were detected, and CD8+ TEMRA repertoires contained roughly five.

This CDR3 is 15 amino acids long. Germline lookup yields CDR1 LNHNV and CDR2 YYDKDF (reference sequence). The V segment lost 3 bases and the J segment 8 bases; nucleotides outside the gene matches: 9. Random-hexamer reverse transcription was applied to 0.5 to 1 ug RNA. Amplification of TCR beta CDR3 spanned 54 Vbeta and 13 Jbeta via immunoSEQ multiplex PCR. TCRdb used MiXCR to reprocess the immunoSEQ multiplex PCR reads, holding one entry per CDR3 protein. The sample holds about 75,000 distinct CDR3 sequences; approximately 93% are singletons and the top ten take roughly 0.5%. With respect to this clonotype: Its antigen is as yet unknown.

Specimen: CD8+ T cells from PBMCs. This receptor was obtained from a human donor with Susac syndrome. The chain uses TRBV15 and TRBJ1-4, with TRBD1 matching over 7 bases. The CDR3 DNA follows: TGTGCCACCAGCAGCGGGGACAGACCGACGGAAAAACTGTTTTTT. Its translation is CATSSGDRPTEKLFF. Full variable domain (remainder filled in from reference TRBV15 and TRBJ1-4): DAMVIQNPRYQVTQFGKPVTLSCSQTLNHNVMYWYQQKSSQAPKLLFHYYDKDFNNEADTPDNFQSRRPNTSFCFLDIRSPGLGDTAMYLCATSSGDRPTEKLFFGSGTQLSVL.